This TCR beta chain was obtained from a study of CD8 T cells in Susac syndrome. The authors carried out high-throughput sequencing of TCR beta. They applied it to CD8+ and CD4+ T cells obtained from blood. Germline assignment: CDR1 SGHRS and CDR2 YFSETQ. CDR3 length equals 16 residues. V gave up 0 bases and J gave up 3 bases, with 15 bases separating them. It was with random hexamers that 0.5 to 1 ug RNA was reverse transcribed. Using its own MiXCR run on the immunoSEQ multiplex PCR reads, TCRdb lists one record per CDR3 protein. The sample lists more than 95,000 distinct CDR3 sequences, about 92% occurring once.

The specimen sequenced was CD4+ T cells from PBMCs. The rearrangement uses TRBV5-1 and TRBJ1-2, with D hard to call. The TCR originated in a human donor with multiple sclerosis. The CDR3: CASSLGFRGEDYGYTF. CDR3 nucleotide sequence: TGCGCCAGCAGCTTGGGCTTCCGCGGGGAGGACTATGGCTACACCTTC.